This T cell receptor (beta chain) was obtained from a study of shared clonotypes between healthy human individuals. Across several immunoSEQ plates, the genomic DNA of each subset was split evenly. The assay was immunoSEQ multiplex PCR, and TCRdb's table has in-frame clones only and misses some. The sample holds 200,000 to 250,000 clones; about 65% are singletons and the top ten take more than 9.5%. None of the donors, who were healthy HIV-negative adults, had recently had acute infections or vaccinations. Trimming pared 0 bases from V and 11 bases from J, leaving 20 bases between. The CDR3 loop spans 16 amino acids. Per germline, CDR1 MNHNY and CDR2 SVGAGI (reference sequence).

J is TRBJ2-1 and V is TRBV6-6, with D perhaps matching TRBD2 (6 bases). The sequenced sample consisted of memory CD4+ T cells sorted from blood. Subset noted: CD45RA-negative fraction. The sequence was obtained from a young man in good health. CDR3 residues: CASSYSPGLPVYQQFF. In DNA, the CDR3 is TGTGCCAGCAGTTACTCCCCGGGACTCCCTGTATATCAGCAGTTCTTC.